This is a list of T cell receptor beta chains from one sample in a study of T cell responses to AZD1222 COVID-19 vaccine. The table came from immunoSEQ multiplex PCR; TCRdb's copy has only in-frame clones and leaves some out. The data show roughly 160,000 clones, with 94% seen just once and approximately 0.6% held by the top ten. The sample in question was peripheral blood, obtained on day 0 of AZD1222 vaccination. These receptors came from an adult in good health. Both conserved end residues are trimmed from each CDR3. Fields, in order: V gene, J gene, CDR3 protein.

>TRBV30|TRBJ1-1
AWSSQQTTGPIGTEAF
>TRBV2|TRBJ2-6
ASGEYSGANVLT
>TRBV5-1|TRBJ1-1
ASSLGRRSNTEAF
>TRBV5-5|TRBJ1-1
ASSLGRREAF
>TRBV3-1/TRBV3-2|TRBJ1-5
ASSQSGGGNQPQH
>TRBV13|TRBJ2-7
ASSDSGGPNEQY
>TRBV27|TRBJ1-2
ASRSYPGQNYGYT
>TRBV21-1|TRBJ2-7
ASSLGGRTTYEQY
>TRBV5-4|TRBJ2-7
ASSRDSPYEQY
>TRBV9|TRBJ2-3
ASSVALGGARPADTQY
>TRBV2|TRBJ1-6
ASDRDRYNSPLH
>TRBV6-6|TRBJ1-5
ASRRGQEDQPQH
>TRBV4-1|TRBJ1-1
ASSLTPANGVATEAF
>TRBV6-5|TRBJ1-6
ASSYSAGAGSPLH
>TRBV2|TRBJ2-7
ASSVIGTSGRRRNEQY
>TRBV5-5|TRBJ1-1
ASSFMRTPETF
>TRBV5-8|TRBJ2-2
ASSRHTNTGELF
>TRBV11-2|TRBJ2-4
ASSPRGAQNIQY
>TRBV19|TRBJ2-7
ASSIDQASGRNEQY
>TRBV6-5|TRBJ1-1
ASSPTGGTAEAF
>TRBV28|TRBJ2-7
ASSSAEREGHEQY
>TRBV6-5|TRBJ2-5
ASSYGGGSETQY
>TRBV28|TRBJ2-1
ASSSQGLGDNEQF
>TRBV6-4|TRBJ2-3
ASSDSGTSGTDTQY
>TRBV3-1/TRBV3-2|TRBJ2-7
ASSQDRAAVYEQY
>TRBV27|TRBJ1-2
ASSQTGDYGYT
>TRBV5-1|TRBJ1-1
ASSFAVGRTEAF
>TRBV5-1|TRBJ2-3
ASSLAEQPGLNTQY
>TRBV18|TRBJ1-3
ASSPLKTPSSGNTIY
>TRBV6-4|TRBJ2-3
ASSDHRAGTDTQY
>TRBV5-1|TRBJ2-2
ASSLREAGELF
>TRBV6-5|TRBJ1-1
ASRPGRENTEAF
>TRBV7-8|TRBJ1-6
ASSLAGGSGRDNSPLH
>TRBV3-1/TRBV3-2|TRBJ2-3
ASSRPTSDTDTQY
>TRBV4-1|TRBJ1-6
ASSQGTLRDSPLH
>TRBV3-1/TRBV3-2|TRBJ2-2
ASSQTGGYTGELF
>TRBV5-1|TRBJ2-7
ASSGQGGSYEQY
>TRBV28|TRBJ1-3
ASRLLGAGNTIY
>TRBV27|TRBJ2-6
ASRTWGPYSGANVLT
>TRBV7-9|TRBJ1-5
ASSLDGINQPQH
>TRBV2|TRBJ1-2
ASSEGYGYT
>TRBV29-1|TRBJ2-7
SARRRGEQY
>TRBV27|TRBJ2-7
ASSLGSNTYEQY
>TRBV7-9|TRBJ2-1
ASTTGASLNNEQF
>TRBV6-4|TRBJ2-1
ASSAGREGPYNEQF
>TRBV6-5|TRBJ1-1
ASSYSRGKAF
>TRBV2|TRBJ2-2
ASIYLAGATGELF
>TRBV5-4|TRBJ2-7
ASSSGGGPSYEQY
>TRBV28|TRBJ1-2
ASGPWGYT
>TRBV19|TRBJ2-7
ASSAGLFYEQY
>TRBV27|TRBJ2-3
ASSFGITVLTQY
>TRBV18|TRBJ1-3
AVTGTPGNTIY
>TRBV9|TRBJ1-2
ASSVAYSATYGYT